This T cell receptor (beta chain) was sequenced for a study of T cell responses to AZD1222 COVID-19 vaccine. About the study: Investigators merged groups given second doses at roughly 4 or roughly 12 weeks.

About this clone: Its antigen is not identified.

Produced via immunoSEQ multiplex PCR; TCRdb's table is partial and in-frame only. Here the sample spans under 100,000 clones, 90% being singletons. Study conclusions and caveats: Spike-specific TCR breadth rose after two AZD1222 doses, and depth rose as well. No day 14 peak samples; only post-peak repertoires were characterized.

CDR1 is SGDLS, CDR2 YYNGEE, per germline. The CDR3 consists of 15 residues. The V segment lost 3 bases and the J segment 4 bases; nucleotides outside the gene matches: 8. This chain uses TRBV9 with TRBJ1-2, with 8 bases aligning to TRBD1. Here the sequenced sample was peripheral blood, taken on day 0 of AZD1222 vaccination. This clonotype was obtained from an adult in good health. The CDR3 sequence is CASSGGQEGFYGYTF. CDR3 DNA sequence: TGTGCCAGCAGCGGGGGACAGGAGGGATTCTATGGCTACACCTTC.